This T cell receptor beta chain came from a study of blood T cell repertoires in COVID-19. Study overall: Sites across the United States, Italy and Spain contributed samples from acute and convalescent COVID-19. T cells, B-cell-depleted T cells, or PBMCs provided the cDNA or gDNA that served as material.

Original processing notes: Using reference gene primer amplification, nucleated cell counts were estimated. Some clones are missing from TCRdb's copy, which holds only in-frame ones; the method was immunoSEQ multiplex PCR. V, J and clone size were drawn from that table, and D and trimming were deduced from the DNA. The table has some 240,000 clones, 80% seen once. This CDR3 has 18 residues. Unmatched junction bases numbered 8, after V lost 0 bases and J lost 0 bases. Per the germline V gene, CDR1 is SGDLS and CDR2 is YYNGEE. The V call is TRBV9, the J call TRBJ2-3; 9 bases align to TRBD2. This receptor was taken from a woman between 65 and 79 years old with acute or convalescent COVID-19. The sequenced material came from peripheral blood. DNA for the CDR3: TGTGCCAGCAGCGTAGGGCTTTCGAGCGGGGGGAGCACAGATACGCAGTATTTT. As protein: CASSVGLSSGGSTDTQYF. Full variable domain (outside the CDR3, taken from reference TRBV9 and TRBJ2-3): DSGVTQTPKHLITATGQRVTLRCSPRSGDLSVYWYQQSLDQGLQFLIQYYNGEERAKGNILERFSAQQFPDLHSELNLSSLELGDSALYFCASSVGLSSGGSTDTQYFGPGTRLTVL.